This TCR beta chain originates from a study of blood T cell repertoires in COVID-19 (dated by TCRdb to 2018 to 2021). With regard to the full study: Collaborator samples came from the United States, Italy and Spain and covered acute and convalescent phases of COVID-19. Deeply sampled blood TCRbeta repertoires from subjects exposed to, actively infected with, or recovered from COVID-19 were included in the dataset. The samples were drawn from the first 160 participants of the ongoing ImmuneRACE study and from about 1,200 subjects provided by 6 global collaborators. A freely available public database, intended as a resource for researchers studying the immune response to SARS-CoV-2, is where the repertoires were released. Nearly every sample came with metadata listing a de-identified subject ID, COVID-19 status, age in years and sex. The material from the prospective study consisted of cDNA or gDNA derived from T cells, B-cell-depleted T cells, or PBMCs. Where HLA class I and class II types were available, the types were taken from metadata supplied by the sample provider, not from assay-based typing.

Comment on this clone: The specificity of this receptor is unknown. No much larger clone exists at a distance of one base, and base qualities are not known.

Each collaborating institution followed its own protocols to collect whole blood in K2EDTA tubes. Collaborator samples were shipped for TCRbeta analysis as frozen whole blood, isolated PBMCs, or DNA extracted from either sample type. The immunoSEQ Assay, a bias-controlled multiplex PCR, was used to amplify TCRbeta CDR3 regions from genomic DNA. The paper's processing steps were these. Within the assay, amplification of reference gene primers was used to estimate how many nucleated cells each sample contained. To quantify the absolute abundance of each unique TCRbeta CDR3 rearrangement, sequence reads were collapsed and filtered. Productive Simpson clonality was computed per sample as the square root of Simpson's diversity index over productive rearrangements. In its TCRdb copy, this immuneACCESS table keeps in-frame sequences only and misses some clones. Where compared with another copy, unresolved V genes explain less than half of these, and the others have no known cause. V and J calls and clone size follow that table, whereas D and trimming were derived from the DNA. Recorded for this sample are fewer than 110,000 clones; more than 70% of them occurred a single time. 11% of the sample goes to the ten largest clones.

Points the paper makes about the study in general: The quantity of clinical and demographic metadata differed by source and by participant and was supplied without curation.

This clonotype originated in a woman aged 25 to 45 with acute or convalescent COVID-19. Sequencing input: peripheral blood.

The CDR3 region: CASSPQMGQGGSPLHF. The sequenced DNA is TGTGCCAGTAGTCCACAAATGGGACAGGGCGGTTCACCCCTCCACTTT. Recombination linked TRBV19 to TRBJ1-6; TRBD1 fits 9 bases in the junction. V has 5 bases trimmed and J has 9 bases trimmed; junction bases matching no gene number 11. The germline V gene (reference sequence) provides CDR1 LNHDA and CDR2 SQIVND. From the cysteine up to the phenylalanine, the CDR3 has a length of 16 residues. Only the CDR3 region is kept as DNA, spanning 48 bases read in frame from base 1. Where the CDR3 stops, the reference TRBV19 and TRBJ1-6 genes take over; the full variable domain is DGGITQSPKYLFRKEGQNVTLSCEQNLNHDAMYWYRQDPGQGLRLIYYSQIVNDFQKGDIAEGYSVSREKKESFPLTVTSAQKNPTAFYLCASSPQMGQGGSPLHFGNGTRLTVT.